The 23 T cell receptor beta chains below all came from one sample that was sequenced in a study of shared T cell receptors in the human thymus. Sequencing used immunoSEQ multiplex PCR; TCRdb keeps in-frame clones, though not all of them. The sample records about 660,000 clones, more than 75% being singletons. This same sample was also part of a study on human thymus T cells.

Source material: thymocytes. These receptors were taken from a boy less than two years old with a congenital heart defect.

The chain links TRBV27 to TRBJ2-7; 7 bases align to TRBD2. Germline V lookup: CDR1 MNHEY, CDR2 SMNVEV (reference sequence). The CDR3 runs 15 residues. Trimming cost V 4 bases and J 1 base; bases outside gene matches: 7. The CDR3 DNA reads TGTGCCAGCAGTTCTGGAGCGGGGAGATCCTACGAGCAGTACTTC. It yields the protein CASSSGAGRSYEQYF.

The chain links TRBV12-5 to TRBJ2-1, with TRBD2 matching 7 bases. Trimming cost V 0 bases and J 0 bases; bases outside gene matches: 17. Germline V CDR1 and CDR2: LGHNT, FRNRAP. The CDR3 is 21 amino acids. The CDR3 DNA sequence: TGTGCTAGTGGTTTGGTACAGGTTGGGGGGGGAGGCCCTTTCTCCTACAATGAGCAGTTCTTC. Protein product: CASGLVQVGGGGPFSYNEQFF.

This chain links TRBV28 with TRBJ2-7; TRBD2 is a possible D gene (7 bases). The CDR3 is 15 residues long. V lost 3 bases and J 3 bases, leaving 15 bases between the germline ends. Germline V gives CDR1 MDHEN, CDR2 SYDVKM. CDR3 amino acids: CASSFSRGAHYEQYF. CDR3 nucleotides: TGTGCCAGCAGTTTTTCACGGGGGGCCCACTACGAGCAGTACTTC.

On this clone: Mismatch with germline at one junction end may stem from a read error. Other DNA sequences of this sample code for an identical CDR3. This chain connects TRBV30 to TRBJ1-6, with D possibly TRBD1 on 6 matching bases. The CDR3 is 15 amino acids. Germline CDR1 GTSNPN, CDR2 SVGIG (reference sequence). CDR3 amino acids: CAWSVQGPYNSPLHF. CDR3 bases: TGTGCCTGGAGTGTACAGGGCCCTTATAATTCCCCCCTCCACTTT.

This chain connects TRBV11-3 to TRBJ2-7, with a possible D match to TRBD1 (5 bases). Per germline, CDR1 SGHNT and CDR2 YENEEA. The CDR3 has 17 residues. Trimming took off 5 bases at V and 0 bases at J, with 20 bases between the two ends. The CDR3 here is CASSPRLDSSYSYEQYF. DNA of the CDR3: TGTGCCAGCAGCCCTAGGCTAGACAGCTCTTACTCCTACGAGCAGTACTTC.

The sample holds one count of this clone. The rearrangement links TRBV5-1 to TRBJ1-4; D is perhaps TRBD1 (5 bases). Trimming shortened V by 4 bases and J by 0 bases, and 13 bases separated the two germline ends. CDR3 length equals 16 residues. The germline V gene encodes CDR1 SGHRS and CDR2 YFSETQ. The CDR3 nucleotides read TGCGCCAGCAGCCTGGGGGTGCGGACAACTAATGAAAAACTGTTTTTT. It encodes CASSLGVRTTNEKLFF.

The chain links TRBV5-6 to TRBJ2-1; 11 bases are a match to TRBD2. Germline loops: CDR1 SGHDT, CDR2 YYEEEE. The CDR3 is 14 residues long. V trimming: 0 bases; J trimming: 10 bases; junction bases outside the gene matches: 3. The CDR3 DNA reads as TGTGCCAGCAGCTTGGAGCGACTAGCGGGAGAGCAGTTCTTC. It specifies CASSLERLAGEQFF.

The chain couples TRBV9 to TRBJ2-7, with 10 bases aligning to TRBD1. CDR1 and CDR2 from the germline V gene are SGDLS and YYNGEE. The CDR3 is 16 amino acids. The J segment lost 5 bases and the V segment lost 2 bases, leaving 10 bases of the junction unmatched. CDR3: CASSVRTGTGAHEQYF. The CDR3 nucleotides read TGTGCCAGCAGCGTCAGGACCGGGACAGGGGCCCACGAGCAGTACTTC.

V is TRBV30 and J is TRBJ1-1; 11 bases match TRBD1. Germline V gives CDR1 GTSNPN, CDR2 SVGIG (reference sequence). The CDR3 is 17 residues long. J lost 3 bases, V lost 1 base, and 10 bases had no gene match. CDR3 DNA sequence: TGTGCCTGGAGTGACCGGGACAGGGGGGGGTCGTACACTGAAGCTTTCTTT. Amino acids: CAWSDRDRGGSYTEAFF. Combining the CDR3 with reference TRBV30 and TRBJ1-1 gives the whole variable domain SQTIHQWPATLVQPVGSPLSLECTVEGTSNPNLYWYRQAAGRGLQLLFYSVGIGQISSEVPQNLSASRPQDRQFILSSKKLLLSDSGFYLCAWSDRDRGGSYTEAFFGQGTRLTVV.

The chain employs TRBV9 and TRBJ1-4; D remains ambiguous. V shed 0 bases and J shed 0 bases, with 12 bases lying between them. Germline-derived CDR1 and CDR2 are SGDLS and YYNGEE. This CDR3 has 17 residues. The CDR3 is CASSVDGFLATNEKLFF. CDR3 coding DNA: TGTGCCAGCAGCGTAGATGGCTTCCTTGCAACTAATGAAAAACTGTTTTTT.

This clone was detected once. The chain employs TRBV6-5 and TRBJ2-7; 10 nucleotides match TRBD1. The germline CDR1 and CDR2 sequences are MNHEY and SVGAGI. The trim removed 5 bases at V and 4 bases at J, leaving 5 bases unmatched. This CDR3 is 14 amino acids long. CDR3 in amino acids: CASSPRTGGYEQYF. CDR3 in DNA: TGTGCCAGCAGTCCCCGGACAGGGGGATACGAGCAGTACTTC.

CDR3: CASSLSDSGTGWTEAFF. The CDR3 bases are TGTGCCAGCAGTTTATCTGACTCCGGGACAGGGTGGACTGAAGCTTTCTTT. V is TRBV28 and J is TRBJ1-1; 9 nucleotides match TRBD1. V shed 1 base and J 5 bases; nucleotides not matched to a gene: 11. The V gene's germline CDR1 is MDHEN and CDR2 SYDVKM. The CDR3 spans 17 residues.

V usage is TRBV27 and J usage is TRBJ1-2; D unclear. CDR1 MNHEY and CDR2 SMNVEV come from the germline V gene (reference sequence). V shed 7 bases and J shed 8 bases, with 17 bases lying between them. The CDR3 totals 13 residues. The CDR3 loop is CASKSLQSWGYTF. The DNA of the CDR3 is TGTGCCAGCAAAAGCCTCCAATCGTGGGGCTACACCTTC.

This clone was seen once. The V and J genes are TRBV13 and TRBJ2-5; unclear D gene. Germline V lookup: CDR1 PRHDT, CDR2 FYEKMQ (reference sequence). The V gene lost 3 bases and the J gene lost 1 base, with 12 bases spanning the gap. This CDR3 region has 15 residues. CDR3 sequence reads: CASSFRAPFQETQYF. The CDR3 DNA reads TGTGCCAGCAGCTTTAGAGCCCCCTTCCAAGAGACCCAGTACTTC.

The genes are TRBV28 and TRBJ1-2, with 7 bases matching TRBD1. The ends lost 6 bases at V and 1 base at J; junction bases unmatched: 20. Per the germline V gene, CDR1 is MDHEN and CDR2 is SYDVKM. The CDR3 runs 19 residues. Here the CDR3 reads CASSRTGPGGGEYNYGYTF. DNA for the CDR3: TGTGCCAGCAGCCGTACAGGGCCAGGGGGAGGAGAGTATAACTATGGCTACACCTTC.

The chain employs TRBV7-2 and TRBJ1-1; no definite D call. In germline, CDR1 is SGHTA, CDR2 FQGNSA. Trimming shortened V by 1 base and J by 3 bases, and 12 bases separated the two germline ends. CDR3 length: 15 amino acids. CDR3 loop: CASSLGEGGDTEAFF. CDR3 DNA: TGTGCCAGCAGCTTAGGTGAGGGCGGAGACACTGAAGCTTTCTTT.

This sequence joins TRBV10-1 and TRBJ2-1; 12 bases are shared with TRBD2. This CDR3 contains 18 residues. Germline assignment: CDR1 WNHNN and CDR2 SYGVQD (reference sequence). J gave up 4 bases and V 8 bases, and 15 bases lay outside the gene matches. The CDR3 nucleotides read TGCGCCAGCCGGATGCTTCGGACTAGCGGGATTCGGTACAATGAGCAGTTCTTC. The encoded protein is CASRMLRTSGIRYNEQFF.

The CDR3 protein is CASSEGSYGYTF. The DNA of the CDR3 is TGTGCCAGCTCGGAGGGGAGCTATGGCTACACCTTC. The chain couples TRBV27 to TRBJ1-2; weak D call: TRBD1 (5 bases). This CDR3 is 12 amino acids long. CDR1 and CDR2 (germline): MNHEY, SMNVEV (reference sequence). Trimming took off 8 bases at V and 4 bases at J, with 11 bases between the two ends.

The V and J genes are TRBV14 and TRBJ2-7; perhaps TRBD2 as D (6 bases). This CDR3 has 21 residues. Germline lookup yields CDR1 SGHDN and CDR2 FVKESK. V shed 2 bases and J shed 1 base, with 30 bases lying between them. The CDR3, as DNA: TGTGCCAGCAGCCAAAAACGGCAGGGACTCGCGACCCAATACCAATCCTACGAGCAGTACTTC. Amino acids: CASSQKRQGLATQYQSYEQYF.

This chain joins TRBV7-6 and TRBJ1-1; TRBD1 matches at 8 bases. There are 18 residues in the CDR3. In germline, CDR1 is SGHVS, CDR2 FNYEAQ. The J segment lost 0 bases and the V segment lost 5 bases, leaving 14 bases of the junction unmatched. The CDR3 DNA reads as TGTGCCAGCAGCCACTTTTCCGACAGGGGATCGATGAACACTGAAGCTTTCTTT. Translation: CASSHFSDRGSMNTEAFF. Looking up the rest from reference TRBV7-6 and TRBJ1-1 gives the full variable domain: GAGVSQSPRYKVTKRGQDVALRCDPISGHVSLYWYRQALGQGPEFLTYFNYEAQQDKSGLPNDRFSAERPEGSISTLTIQRTEQRDSAMYRCASSHFSDRGSMNTEAFFGQGTRLTVV.

The CDR3 spells CASSMTPGNIQYF. The CDR3 coding sequence is TGTGCCAGTAGTATGACCCCGGGAAACATTCAGTACTTC. The chain has TRBV19 and TRBJ2-4; D call uncertain. This CDR3 region has 13 residues. With 3 bases removed from V and 6 bases from J, the gap between germline ends came to 9 bases. CDR1 and CDR2 from the germline V gene are LNHDA and SQIVND (reference sequence).

Only one count was recorded for this clone. This sequence joins TRBV4-2 and TRBJ2-1; 7 bases fit TRBD1. CDR1 and CDR2 from the germline V gene are LGHNA and YNFKEQ. V gave up 3 bases and J gave up 5 bases; unmatched junction bases: 13. The CDR3 is made up of 17 amino acids. The DNA of the CDR3 is TGTGCCAGCAGCCAGATAAAACAGGGGCAAGGCCACAATGAGCAGTTCTTC. Amino acid sequence: CASSQIKQGQGHNEQFF.

The chain uses TRBV29-1 and TRBJ2-2; possibly TRBD1 for D (6 bases). The CDR3 is made up of 13 amino acids. V lost 7 bases to trimming and J lost 1 base, with 10 bases between them. The germline V gene has CDR1 SQVTM and CDR2 ANQGSEA. The CDR3 nucleotides are TGCAGCGGAAAGGGACAGAACACCGGGGAGCTGTTTTTT. As protein: CSGKGQNTGELFF.